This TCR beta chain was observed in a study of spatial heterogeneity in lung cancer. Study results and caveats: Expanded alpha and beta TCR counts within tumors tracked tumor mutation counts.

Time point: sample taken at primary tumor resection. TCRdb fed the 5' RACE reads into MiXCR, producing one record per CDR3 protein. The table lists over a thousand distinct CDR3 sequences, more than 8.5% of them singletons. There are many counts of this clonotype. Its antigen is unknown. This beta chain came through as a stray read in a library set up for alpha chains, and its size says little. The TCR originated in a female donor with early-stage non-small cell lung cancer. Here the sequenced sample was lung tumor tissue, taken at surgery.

CDR3 nucleotide sequence: TGTGCCATCAGTGAACGGGATGAGCAGTACTTC. Its translation is CAISERDEQYF. The chain links TRBV10-3 to TRBJ2-7, with a tentative D call TRBD2 (5 bases). The germline V and J ends were trimmed by 3 bases and 7 bases, with 7 bases remaining between them. The CDR3 is 11 amino acids. The germline V gene has CDR1 ENHRY and CDR2 SYGVKD.